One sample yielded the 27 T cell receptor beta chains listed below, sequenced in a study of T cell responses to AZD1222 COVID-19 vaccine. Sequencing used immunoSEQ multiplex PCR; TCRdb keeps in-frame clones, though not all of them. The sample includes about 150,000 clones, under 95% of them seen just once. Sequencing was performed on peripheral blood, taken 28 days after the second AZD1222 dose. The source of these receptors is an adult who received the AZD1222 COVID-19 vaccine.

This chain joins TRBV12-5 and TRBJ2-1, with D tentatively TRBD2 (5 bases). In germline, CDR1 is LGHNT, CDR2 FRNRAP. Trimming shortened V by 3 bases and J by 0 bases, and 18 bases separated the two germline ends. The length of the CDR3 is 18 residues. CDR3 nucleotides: TGTGCTAGTGGTTTAGAGAATTTTCGCGGGCGCTCCTACAATGAGCAGTTCTTC. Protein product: CASGLENFRGRSYNEQFF.

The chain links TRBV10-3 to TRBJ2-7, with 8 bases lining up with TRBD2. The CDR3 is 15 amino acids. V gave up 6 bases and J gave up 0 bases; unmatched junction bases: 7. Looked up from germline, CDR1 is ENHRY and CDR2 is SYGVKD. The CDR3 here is CAISDTSGFSYEQYF. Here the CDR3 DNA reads TGTGCCATCAGCGACACTAGCGGTTTCTCCTACGAGCAGTACTTC.

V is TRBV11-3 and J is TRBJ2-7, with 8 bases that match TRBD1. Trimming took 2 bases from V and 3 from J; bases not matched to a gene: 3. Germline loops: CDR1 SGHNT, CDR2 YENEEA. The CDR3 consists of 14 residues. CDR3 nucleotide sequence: TGTGCCAGCAGCTTAAGACAGGGGAGCTACGAGCAGTACTTC. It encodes CASSLRQGSYEQYF.

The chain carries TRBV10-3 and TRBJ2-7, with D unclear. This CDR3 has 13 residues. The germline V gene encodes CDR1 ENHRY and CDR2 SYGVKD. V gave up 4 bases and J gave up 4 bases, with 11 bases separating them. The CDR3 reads CAISAGLPYEQYF. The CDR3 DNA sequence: TGTGCCATCAGTGCGGGCCTTCCATACGAGCAGTACTTC.

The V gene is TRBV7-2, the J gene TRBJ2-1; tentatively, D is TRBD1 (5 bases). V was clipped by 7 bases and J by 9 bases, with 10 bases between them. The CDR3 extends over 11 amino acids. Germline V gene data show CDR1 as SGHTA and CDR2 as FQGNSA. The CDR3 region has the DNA TGTGCCAGCACCCAGGGTCCTGAGCAGTTCTTC. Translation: CASTQGPEQFF.

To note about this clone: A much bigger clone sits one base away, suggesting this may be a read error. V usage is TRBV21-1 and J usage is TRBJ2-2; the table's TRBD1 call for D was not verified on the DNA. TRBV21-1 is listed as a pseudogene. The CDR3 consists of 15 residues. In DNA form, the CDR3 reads TGTGCCAGCAGCAACCGGGACAGGGGCACCGGGGAGCTGTTTTTT. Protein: CASSNRDRGTGELFF.

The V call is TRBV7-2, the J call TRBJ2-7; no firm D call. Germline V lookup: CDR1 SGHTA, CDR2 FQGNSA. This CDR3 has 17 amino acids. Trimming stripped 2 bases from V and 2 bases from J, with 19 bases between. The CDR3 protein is CASSLRTNRQLPYEQYF. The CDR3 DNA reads TGTGCCAGCAGCTTACGAACTAATAGGCAGCTTCCCTACGAGCAGTACTTC.

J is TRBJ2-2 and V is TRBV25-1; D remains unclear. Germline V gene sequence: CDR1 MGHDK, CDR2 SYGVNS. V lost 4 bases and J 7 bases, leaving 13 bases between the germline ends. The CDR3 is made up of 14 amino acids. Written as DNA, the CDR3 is TGTGCCAGCAGTGTGGAGCTGCTAGTCGGGGAGCTGTTTTTT. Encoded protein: CASSVELLVGELFF. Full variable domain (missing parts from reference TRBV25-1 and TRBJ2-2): EADIYQTPRYLVIGTGKKITLECSQTMGHDKMYWYQQDPGMELHLIHYSYGVNSTEKGDLSSESTVSRIRTEHFPLTLESARPSHTSQYLCASSVELLVGELFFGEGSRLTVL.

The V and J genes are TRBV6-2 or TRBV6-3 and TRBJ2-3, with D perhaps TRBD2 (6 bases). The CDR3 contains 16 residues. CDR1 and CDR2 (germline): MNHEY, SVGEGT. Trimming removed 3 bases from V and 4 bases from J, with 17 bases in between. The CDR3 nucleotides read TGTGCCAGCAGTTATCGTGGTGGAGGGAGATCAGATACGCAGTATTTT. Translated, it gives CASSYRGGGRSDTQYF.

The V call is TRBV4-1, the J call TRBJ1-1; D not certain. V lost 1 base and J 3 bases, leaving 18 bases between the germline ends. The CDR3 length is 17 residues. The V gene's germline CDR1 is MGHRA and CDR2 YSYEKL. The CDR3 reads CASSQGSGTRVDTEAFF. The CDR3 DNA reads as TGCGCCAGCAGCCAAGGTTCCGGCACAAGGGTAGACACTGAAGCTTTCTTT.

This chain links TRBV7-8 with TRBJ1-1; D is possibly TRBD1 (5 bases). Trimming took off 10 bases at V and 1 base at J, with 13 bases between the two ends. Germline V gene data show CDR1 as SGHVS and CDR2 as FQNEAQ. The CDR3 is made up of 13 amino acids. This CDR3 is CAITGIGNTEAFF. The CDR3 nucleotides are TGTGCCATCACAGGTATTGGGAACACTGAAGCTTTCTTT.

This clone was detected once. In DNA, the CDR3 is TGTGCCATCAGTGTTGGCGGCCGCCCCTACGAGCAGTACTTC. Its translation: CAISVGGRPYEQYF. This chain joins TRBV10-3 and TRBJ2-7; D gene uncertain. Germline V gene data show CDR1 as ENHRY and CDR2 as SYGVKD. There are 14 residues in the CDR3. Trimming removed 4 bases from V and 2 bases from J, with 12 bases in between.

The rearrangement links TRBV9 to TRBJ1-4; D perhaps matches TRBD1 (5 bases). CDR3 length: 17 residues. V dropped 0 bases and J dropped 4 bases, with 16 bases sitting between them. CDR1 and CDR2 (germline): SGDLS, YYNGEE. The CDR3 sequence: CASSVGEAGTLNEKLFF. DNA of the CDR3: TGTGCCAGCAGCGTAGGAGAGGCTGGGACTCTTAATGAAAAACTGTTTTTT.

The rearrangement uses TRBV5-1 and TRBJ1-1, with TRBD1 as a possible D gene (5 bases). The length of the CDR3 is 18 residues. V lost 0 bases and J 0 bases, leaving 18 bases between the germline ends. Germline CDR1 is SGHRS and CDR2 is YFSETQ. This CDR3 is CASSLAISNRQMNTEAFF. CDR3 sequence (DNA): TGCGCCAGCAGCTTGGCTATTAGCAACAGACAGATGAACACTGAAGCTTTCTTT.

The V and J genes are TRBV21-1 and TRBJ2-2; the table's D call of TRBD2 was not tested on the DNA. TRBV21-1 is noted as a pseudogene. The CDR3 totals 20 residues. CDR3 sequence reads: CASSKRSELAGGPSSGELFF. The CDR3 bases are TGTGCCAGCAGCAAAAGGAGCGAACTAGCGGGAGGGCCGTCGTCCGGGGAGCTGTTTTTT.

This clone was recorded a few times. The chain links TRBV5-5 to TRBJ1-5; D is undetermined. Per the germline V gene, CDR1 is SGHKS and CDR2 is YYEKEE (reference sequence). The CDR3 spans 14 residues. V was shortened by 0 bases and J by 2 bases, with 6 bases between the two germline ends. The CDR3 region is CASSLEAGNQPQHF. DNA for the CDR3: TGTGCCAGCAGCTTGGAAGCAGGCAATCAGCCCCAGCATTTT. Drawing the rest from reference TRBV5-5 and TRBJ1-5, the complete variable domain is DAGVTQSPTHLIKTRGQQVTLRCSPISGHKSVSWYQQVLGQGPQFIFQYYEKEERGRGNFPDRFSARQFPNYSSELNVNALLLGDSALYLCASSLEAGNQPQHFGDGTRLSIL.

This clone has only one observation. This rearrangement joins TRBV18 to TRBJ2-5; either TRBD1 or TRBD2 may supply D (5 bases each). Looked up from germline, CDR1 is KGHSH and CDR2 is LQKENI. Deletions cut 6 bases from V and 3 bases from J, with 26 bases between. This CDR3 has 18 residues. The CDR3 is CASSSSGWRRDVKETQYF. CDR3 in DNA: TGTGCCAGCTCTTCTTCTGGGTGGCGTAGGGACGTTAAAGAGACCCAGTACTTC.

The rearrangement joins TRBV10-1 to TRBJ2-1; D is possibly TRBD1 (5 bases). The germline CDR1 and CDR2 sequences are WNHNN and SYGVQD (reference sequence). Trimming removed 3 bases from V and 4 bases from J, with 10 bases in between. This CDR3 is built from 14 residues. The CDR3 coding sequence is TGCGCCAGCAGTGATTCGGACAAGTACAATGAGCAGTTCTTC. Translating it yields CASSDSDKYNEQFF.

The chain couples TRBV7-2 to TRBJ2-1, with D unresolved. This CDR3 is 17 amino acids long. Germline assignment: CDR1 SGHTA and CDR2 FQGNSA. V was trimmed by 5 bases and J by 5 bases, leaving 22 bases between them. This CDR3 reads CASSQISTLSEDNEQFF. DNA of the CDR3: TGTGCCAGCAGCCAAATCTCCACTCTATCCGAAGACAATGAGCAGTTCTTC.

CDR3 bases: TGTGCCAGGACGCCCAGGGGGCGCAGCACAGATACGCAGTATTTT. This encodes CARTPRGRSTDTQYF. This rearrangement joins TRBV19 to TRBJ2-3, with TRBD1 matching 8 bases. CDR1 and CDR2 (germline): LNHDA, SQIVND (reference sequence). The junction had 8 bases not matched to a gene; V was cut back by 9 bases and J by 0 bases. The CDR3 spans 15 residues.

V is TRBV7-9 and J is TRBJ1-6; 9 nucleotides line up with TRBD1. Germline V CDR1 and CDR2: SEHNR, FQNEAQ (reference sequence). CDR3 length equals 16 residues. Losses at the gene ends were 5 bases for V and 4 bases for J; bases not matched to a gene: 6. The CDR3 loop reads CASSREQGAYNSPLHF. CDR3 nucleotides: TGTGCCAGCAGCCGCGAACAGGGGGCATATAATTCACCCCTCCACTTT.

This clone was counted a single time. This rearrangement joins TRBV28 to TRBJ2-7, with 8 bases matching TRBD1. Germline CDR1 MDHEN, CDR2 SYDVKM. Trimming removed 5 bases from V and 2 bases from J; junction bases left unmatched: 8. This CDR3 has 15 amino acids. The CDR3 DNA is TGTGCCAGCAGTCACGGACAGGGAACCCCCTACGAGCAGTACTTC. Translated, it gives CASSHGQGTPYEQYF.

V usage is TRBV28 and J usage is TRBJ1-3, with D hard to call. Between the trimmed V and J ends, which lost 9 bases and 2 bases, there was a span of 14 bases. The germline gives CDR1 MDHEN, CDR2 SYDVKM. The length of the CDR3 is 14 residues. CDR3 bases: TGTGCCAGTGGTCTCGTGAACGCTGGAAACACCATATATTTT. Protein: CASGLVNAGNTIYF.

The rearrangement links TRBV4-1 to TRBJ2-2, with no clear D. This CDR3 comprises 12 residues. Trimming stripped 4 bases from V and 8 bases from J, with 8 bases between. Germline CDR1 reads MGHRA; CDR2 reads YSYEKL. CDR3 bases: TGCGCCAGCAGCCCTCTTAGAGGGGAGCTGTTTTTT. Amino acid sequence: CASSPLRGELFF.

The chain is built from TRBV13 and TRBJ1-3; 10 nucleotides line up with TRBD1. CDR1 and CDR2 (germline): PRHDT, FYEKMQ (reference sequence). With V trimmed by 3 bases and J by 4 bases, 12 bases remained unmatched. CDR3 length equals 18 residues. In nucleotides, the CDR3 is TGTGCCAGCAGCTTTCGGACAGGGGGGATCGGGGTAGGAAACACCATATATTTT. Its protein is CASSFRTGGIGVGNTIYF.

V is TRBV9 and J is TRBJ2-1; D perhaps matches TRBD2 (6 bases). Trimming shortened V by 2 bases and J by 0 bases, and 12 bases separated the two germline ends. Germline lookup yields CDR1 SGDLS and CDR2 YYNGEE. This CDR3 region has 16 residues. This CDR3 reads CASSVGLMSSYNEQFF. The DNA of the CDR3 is TGTGCCAGCAGCGTGGGACTGATGAGCTCCTACAATGAGCAGTTCTTC.

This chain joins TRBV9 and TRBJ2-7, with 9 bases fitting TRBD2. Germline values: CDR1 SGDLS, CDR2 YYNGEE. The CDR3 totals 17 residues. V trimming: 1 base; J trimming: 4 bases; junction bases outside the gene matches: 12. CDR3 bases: TGTGCCAGCAGCGTATGGACCGAGCGGGAGGCCCGGTACGAGCAGTACTTC. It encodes CASSVWTEREARYEQYF.